The clone carrying this TCR beta chain was found once. The CDR3 consists of 15 residues. The V and J ends lost 6 bases and 3 bases respectively, with 16 bases between them. Germline CDR1 is SGHKS and CDR2 is YYEKEE (reference sequence). Patients at the Seattle site were enrolled during active infection and followed longitudinally. This specimen comes from a study of blood T cell repertoires in COVID-19. The overall study: Sources were T cells, B-cell-depleted T cells, or PBMCs; the material itself was cDNA or gDNA.

In the authors' methods: Reference gene primers were amplified, and this amplification served to estimate nucleated cell counts. TCRdb's copy holds only in-frame clones and misses some; the assay was immunoSEQ multiplex PCR. V and J calls and clone size are given by that table; D and trimming were obtained from the DNA. The data contain roughly 290,000 clones, approximately 85% of them seen just once; the ten biggest clones take up 0.87%. The TCR was taken from a human donor with COVID-19, enrolled during active disease. The donor label of this sample is uncertain. Source material: peripheral blood. This chain connects TRBV5-5 to TRBJ1-5; D is perhaps TRBD1 (5 bases). In DNA form, the CDR3 reads TGTGCCAGCAACCTGATGGGGGGTGACAATCAGCCCCAGCATTTT. Amino acid sequence: CASNLMGGDNQPQHF.